A selection of T cell receptor beta chains follows, all from one sample in a study of cytomegalovirus exposure and HLA in healthy donors. The method was immunoSEQ multiplex PCR; TCRdb's version includes in-frame clones alone and lacks a portion of them. The sample has fewer than 130,000 clones, around 80% seen once. The sample consisted of PBMCs. These TCRs come from a woman between 40 and 50 years old in good health and CMV-seronegative. CDR3s include the opening cysteine and the closing phenylalanine or tryptophan. D genes are given only for firm matches. The size of a clone is reported for some rows only, either as once, few or many, or as a class for expanded clones.

v_gene: TRBV19
abundance: NA
d_gene: NA
j_gene: TRBJ1-1
CDR3nt: TGTGCCAGTATCCCCAGGGGATGGAGGAACACTGAAGCTTTCTTT
CDR3aa: CASIPRGWRNTEAFF

v_gene: TRBV19
abundance: NA
d_gene: TRBD1
j_gene: TRBJ1-2
CDR3nt: TGTGCCAGTAGCGACTTGACAGGGGATGGCTACACCTTC
CDR3aa: CASSDLTGDGYTF

v_gene: TRBV6-4
abundance: NA
d_gene: NA
j_gene: TRBJ2-3
CDR3nt: TGTGCCAGCAGTGCAGCAGGGGAAGATACGCAGTATTTT
CDR3aa: CASSAAGEDTQYF

v_gene: TRBV6-6
abundance: NA
d_gene: TRBD1
j_gene: TRBJ2-1
CDR3nt: TGTGCCAGCACCATACAGGGGGCGGTCAATGAGCAGTTCTTC
CDR3aa: CASTIQGAVNEQFF

v_gene: TRBV28
abundance: NA
d_gene: NA
j_gene: TRBJ2-3
CDR3nt: TGTGCCAGCAGTTTACAGGGCATTGAGGGCACAGATACGCAGTATTTT
CDR3aa: CASSLQGIEGTDTQYF

v_gene: TRBV6-1
abundance: NA
d_gene: TRBD2
j_gene: TRBJ2-7
CDR3nt: TGTGCCAGCAGTTGGAGCGGGAAGTCCTACGAGCAGTACTTC
CDR3aa: CASSWSGKSYEQYF

v_gene: TRBV18
abundance: NA
d_gene: TRBD1
j_gene: TRBJ1-4
CDR3nt: TGTGCCAGCTCAGCGGACAGGGGTAATGAAAAACTGTTTTTT
CDR3aa: CASSADRGNEKLFF

v_gene: TRBV5-1
abundance: few
d_gene: NA
j_gene: TRBJ2-7
CDR3nt: TGCGCCAGCAGCTTTACTGAGGAGCAGTACTTC
CDR3aa: CASSFTEEQYF

v_gene: TRBV28
abundance: NA
d_gene: TRBD1
j_gene: TRBJ2-4
CDR3nt: TGTGCCAGCAGCCCTATCGGGGATGGGACAGGAGTGAACATTCAGTACTTC
CDR3aa: CASSPIGDGTGVNIQYF

v_gene: TRBV10-3
abundance: NA
d_gene: TRBD1
j_gene: TRBJ1-2
CDR3nt: TGTGCCATCACCAGAGGTGAGGGGGCCTATGGCTACACCTTC
CDR3aa: CAITRGEGAYGYTF

v_gene: TRBV5-1
abundance: NA
d_gene: TRBD2
j_gene: TRBJ2-6
CDR3nt: TGCGCCAGCAGCTTGGTCGCGGGAGGCTCTGGGGCCAACGTCCTGACTTTC
CDR3aa: CASSLVAGGSGANVLTF

v_gene: TRBV5-6
abundance: NA
d_gene: TRBD1
j_gene: TRBJ1-4
CDR3nt: TGTGCCAGCAGCTCGTGGACAGGGGGCGGTGAAAAACTGTTTTTT
CDR3aa: CASSSWTGGGEKLFF

v_gene: TRBV29-1
abundance: NA
d_gene: TRBD1
j_gene: TRBJ1-4
CDR3nt: TGCAGCGTTGGCGGACAGGGGGAAGGTGAAAAACTGTTTTTT
CDR3aa: CSVGGQGEGEKLFF

v_gene: TRBV21-1
abundance: NA
d_gene: NA
j_gene: TRBJ1-2
CDR3nt: TGTGCCAGCAGCACACTGGGACAGCCTTATGGCTACACCTTC
CDR3aa: CASSTLGQPYGYTF

v_gene: TRBV6-1
abundance: NA
d_gene: TRBD2
j_gene: TRBJ2-1
CDR3nt: TGTGCCAGCAGTGCCCGTGGTAGCGGGGGGGCCAGCTCCTACAATGAGCAGTTCTTC
CDR3aa: CASSARGSGGASSYNEQFF

v_gene: TRBV15
abundance: few
d_gene: TRBD1
j_gene: TRBJ1-1
CDR3nt: TGTGCCACCAGCAGTGGGACAGCGAACACTGAAGCTTTCTTT
CDR3aa: CATSSGTANTEAFF

v_gene: TRBV28
abundance: NA
d_gene: NA
j_gene: TRBJ1-1
CDR3nt: TGTGCCAGCGTTCCCCCGAGGGTTACTGAAGCTTTCTTT
CDR3aa: CASVPPRVTEAFF

v_gene: TRBV4-2
abundance: NA
d_gene: NA
j_gene: TRBJ1-2
CDR3nt: TGTGCCAGCAGCCAAGTAGTAGGAGGGGCGACTGGCTACACCTTC
CDR3aa: CASSQVVGGATGYTF

v_gene: TRBV6-5
abundance: NA
d_gene: TRBD2
j_gene: TRBJ2-7
CDR3nt: TGTGCCAGCAGGCAGACTAGCGGGAGCTACGAGCAGTACTTC
CDR3aa: CASRQTSGSYEQYF

v_gene: TRBV28
abundance: NA
d_gene: TRBD1
j_gene: TRBJ1-1
CDR3nt: TGTGCCAGCAGTCCCCCAGGGGGCTGGGACACTGAAGCTTTCTTT
CDR3aa: CASSPPGGWDTEAFF

v_gene: TRBV18
abundance: NA
d_gene: TRBD1
j_gene: TRBJ1-2
CDR3nt: TGTGCCAGCTCACTTGGGACAGGAGGAGAGGTCTATGGCTACACCTTC
CDR3aa: CASSLGTGGEVYGYTF

v_gene: TRBV2
abundance: few
d_gene: NA
j_gene: TRBJ2-5
CDR3nt: TGTGCCAGCAGGCTCCAACAGGGACAAGAGACCCAGTACTTC
CDR3aa: CASRLQQGQETQYF

v_gene: TRBV6-5
abundance: NA
d_gene: TRBD2
j_gene: TRBJ2-6
CDR3nt: TGTGCCAGCAGCCGGGGGGGTGGAGGGGCCAACGTCCTGACTTTC
CDR3aa: CASSRGGGGANVLTF

v_gene: TRBV11-2
abundance: NA
d_gene: NA
j_gene: TRBJ1-3
CDR3nt: TGTGCCAGCAGCTTAGAAGGGGTACGAATCGTCTCTGGAAACACCATATATTTT
CDR3aa: CASSLEGVRIVSGNTIYF

v_gene: TRBV5-1
abundance: NA
d_gene: TRBD2
j_gene: TRBJ2-7
CDR3nt: TGCGCCAGCAGCTTGGCAGGGCGGGAGGGCAGGTACGAGCAGTACTTC
CDR3aa: CASSLAGREGRYEQYF

v_gene: TRBV27
abundance: NA
d_gene: TRBD1
j_gene: TRBJ2-7
CDR3nt: TGTGCCAGCAGTTGGACCGGGACAGGGGATGACGAGCAGTACTTC
CDR3aa: CASSWTGTGDDEQYF

v_gene: TRBV28
abundance: NA
d_gene: TRBD1
j_gene: TRBJ1-2
CDR3nt: TGTGCCAGCAGTCTGGACAGGGGGCAGGTCTATGGCTACACCTTC
CDR3aa: CASSLDRGQVYGYTF

v_gene: TRBV7-9
abundance: once
d_gene: TRBD2
j_gene: TRBJ2-5
CDR3nt: TGTGCCAGCGATGAGCGGGGGGGCGGAGAGACCCAGTACTTC
CDR3aa: CASDERGGGETQYF

v_gene: TRBV5-6
abundance: NA
d_gene: NA
j_gene: TRBJ2-3
CDR3nt: TGTGCCAGCAGCTTGGGCGGAGCTAGCACAGATACGCAGTATTTT
CDR3aa: CASSLGGASTDTQYF

v_gene: TRBV30
abundance: NA
d_gene: NA
j_gene: TRBJ2-7
CDR3nt: TGTGCCTGGAGCCGAGTTTACGAGCAGTACTTC
CDR3aa: CAWSRVYEQYF

v_gene: TRBV7-2
abundance: NA
d_gene: TRBD2
j_gene: TRBJ2-2
CDR3nt: TGTGCCAGCAGCTTACTAGCGGGAGCCGGGGAGCTGTTTTTT
CDR3aa: CASSLLAGAGELFF

v_gene: TRBV28
abundance: NA
d_gene: NA
j_gene: TRBJ1-4
CDR3nt: TGTGCCAGCAGTTCGAACAGGGAAAAACTGTTTTTT
CDR3aa: CASSSNREKLFF

v_gene: TRBV4-1
abundance: NA
d_gene: NA
j_gene: TRBJ2-3
CDR3nt: TGCGCCAGCAGTCCTGGACTATCGTCCTCAGATACGCAGTATTTT
CDR3aa: CASSPGLSSSDTQYF

v_gene: TRBV28
abundance: NA
d_gene: TRBD2
j_gene: TRBJ2-7
CDR3nt: TGTGCCAGCAGGAAGGGACTAGCCAACGAGCAGTACTTC
CDR3aa: CASRKGLANEQYF